These 22 T cell receptor beta chains were sequenced from one sample in a study of CD4 T cell repertoires in COVID-19. Sequencing was done directly on freshly isolated, uncultured memory T cells. Here immunoSEQ multiplex PCR was the method, and the copy in TCRdb shows in-frame clones only, minus some. The table lists 20,000 to 25,000 clones, roughly 91% of them singletons. The starting material was central memory CD4+ T cells from blood, obtained before the COVID-19 pandemic. The origin of the receptors is a human donor who had COVID-19.

The chain employs TRBV5-1 and TRBJ1-1; D may be TRBD1 (6 bases). CDR1 SGHRS and CDR2 YFSETQ come from the germline V gene. Trimming cost V 1 base and J 5 bases, with 12 bases left between them. This CDR3 spans 14 amino acids. The CDR3 loop reads CASSLRQDGTEAFF. In DNA, the CDR3 is TGCGCCAGCAGCTTGAGACAGGATGGAACTGAAGCTTTCTTT.

The gene calls are TRBV28 and TRBJ1-2, with D maybe TRBD1 (6 bases). There are 15 residues in the CDR3. Germline loops: CDR1 MDHEN, CDR2 SYDVKM. Trimming shortened V by 1 base and J by 7 bases, and 16 bases separated the two germline ends. The CDR3 DNA reads TGTGCCAGCAGTTTATCCGGGGGGGCGGGAGGTGGCTACACCTTC. Its translation is CASSLSGGAGGGYTF.

The J gene is TRBJ2-7, the V gene TRBV18; 9 bases agree with TRBD1. J gave up 1 base and V 6 bases, and 7 bases lay outside the gene matches. The CDR3 spans 15 residues. Germline V gene data show CDR1 as KGHSH and CDR2 as LQKENI. The CDR3 region has the DNA TGTGCCAGCTCGTACACCGGGACAGGGTCCTACGAGCAGTACTTC. Translated, it gives CASSYTGTGSYEQYF.

The chain combines TRBV7-2 with TRBJ2-1, with D unresolved. Germline CDR1 and CDR2: SGHTA and FQGNSA. The V end lost 0 bases, the J end lost 6 bases, and 9 bases lay between the germline ends. The CDR3 is made up of 14 amino acids. CDR3 sequence reads: CASSLASGANEQFF. DNA of the CDR3: TGTGCCAGCAGCTTAGCGTCAGGCGCCAATGAGCAGTTCTTC.

The chain has TRBV18 and TRBJ1-4; D not certain. Germline CDR1 is KGHSH and CDR2 is LQKENI. V shed 2 bases and J shed 6 bases, with 13 bases lying between them. The CDR3 has 15 amino acids. The CDR3 bases are TGTGCCAGCTCACCAGGGTCTGGAGGTGATGAAAAACTGTTTTTT. Amino acids: CASSPGSGGDEKLFF.

The J gene is TRBJ2-1, the V gene TRBV15; 7 nucleotides align to TRBD1. The CDR3 contains 18 residues. With V trimmed by 1 base and J by 4 bases, 13 bases remained unmatched. CDR1 is LNHNV, CDR2 YYDKDF, per germline (reference sequence). The CDR3 nucleotides read TGTGCCACCAGCAGAGCTAACAGGGGCGCCCCCCGATACAATGAGCAGTTCTTC. Its translation: CATSRANRGAPRYNEQFF.

The chain recombines TRBV7-9 with TRBJ2-5; D not certain. Trimming cost V 1 base and J 2 bases, with 8 bases left between them. The germline gives CDR1 SEHNR, CDR2 FQNEAQ (reference sequence). There are 14 residues in the CDR3. The chain's CDR3 is CASSLGQLQETQYF. For the CDR3, the DNA is TGTGCCAGCAGCTTAGGACAATTGCAAGAGACCCAGTACTTC.

The rearrangement links TRBV7-8 to TRBJ2-1, with 13 bases identical to TRBD2. The CDR3 is 16 residues long. Germline loops: CDR1 SGHVS, CDR2 FQNEAQ. With V trimmed by 5 bases and J by 4 bases, 5 bases remained unmatched. The CDR3 here is CASSPRLAGGYNEQFF. The CDR3, as DNA: TGTGCCAGCAGCCCCCGACTAGCGGGGGGATACAATGAGCAGTTCTTC.

V gene TRBV9 combines with J gene TRBJ2-7; D remains unclear. Germline values: CDR1 SGDLS, CDR2 YYNGEE. Trimming removed 4 bases at V and 2 bases at J, with 13 bases between. This CDR3 is built from 14 residues. CDR3 in amino acids: CASSPRFETYEQYF. Written as DNA, the CDR3 is TGTGCCAGCAGCCCTCGGTTTGAAACCTACGAGCAGTACTTC.

CDR3 region: CASSVTLTQETQYF. The CDR3, as DNA: TGTGCCAGCAGCGTAACTCTCACCCAAGAGACCCAGTACTTC. The genes are TRBV9 and TRBJ2-5; D uncertain. This CDR3 comprises 14 residues. V lost 1 base to trimming and J lost 1 base, with 8 bases between them. The V gene's germline CDR1 is SGDLS and CDR2 YYNGEE. The entire variable domain, with the rest obtained from reference TRBV9 and TRBJ2-5, is as follows: DSGVTQTPKHLITATGQRVTLRCSPRSGDLSVYWYQQSLDQGLQFLIQYYNGEERAKGNILERFSAQQFPDLHSELNLSSLELGDSALYFCASSVTLTQETQYFGPGTRLLVL.

The chain has TRBV6-6 and TRBJ2-7; TRBD1 matches 9 bases. The CDR3 has 14 amino acids. Trimming at V came to 5 bases and at J to 2 bases, leaving 4 bases not matched to a gene. CDR1 MNHNY and CDR2 SVGAGI come from the germline V gene (reference sequence). Here the CDR3 reads CASSQGQGTYEQYF. Written as DNA, the CDR3 is TGTGCCAGCAGTCAAGGACAGGGGACCTACGAGCAGTACTTC.

Written as DNA, the CDR3 is TGTGCCAGCAGTGAAAAAACTAGCGGGGGGTACGAGCAGTACTTC. Translating gives CASSEKTSGGYEQYF. The V call is TRBV25-1, the J call TRBJ2-7; 12 bases fit TRBD2. CDR1 and CDR2 (germline): MGHDK, SYGVNS. J gave up 4 bases and V 2 bases, and 3 bases lay outside the gene matches. The CDR3 has 15 amino acids.

The chain's CDR3 is CASSLQAAGEKLFF. The CDR3 DNA follows: TGTGCCAGCAGCTTACAGGCCGCGGGAGAAAAACTGTTTTTT. This rearrangement joins TRBV5-6 to TRBJ1-4; D perhaps matches TRBD1 (5 bases). V was shortened by 2 bases and J by 8 bases, with 13 bases between the two germline ends. This CDR3 has 14 amino acids. Germline CDR1 is SGHDT and CDR2 is YYEEEE.

The J gene is TRBJ2-7, the V gene TRBV5-8, with D possibly TRBD2 on 6 matching bases. CDR1 and CDR2 (germline): SGHTS, YDEGEE. The CDR3 covers 15 residues. The V end lost 0 bases, the J end lost 0 bases, and 10 bases lay between the germline ends. The CDR3 sequence is CASSLGGISSYEQYF. The CDR3 DNA sequence: TGTGCCAGCAGCTTGGGCGGGATTAGCTCCTACGAGCAGTACTTC.

The genes are TRBV13 and TRBJ1-1; D perhaps matches TRBD1 (6 bases). The CDR3 runs 12 residues. The germline V gene has CDR1 PRHDT and CDR2 FYEKMQ (reference sequence). Trimming stripped 5 bases from V and 10 bases from J, with 14 bases between. The CDR3: CASSTSTGGAFF. CDR3 nucleotides: TGTGCCAGCAGCACCTCGACAGGTGGAGCTTTCTTT.

The chain uses TRBV7-2 and TRBJ2-7, with 9 nucleotides matching TRBD1. Germline-derived CDR1 and CDR2 are SGHTA and FQGNSA. The CDR3 runs to 16 residues. V gave up 5 bases and J gave up 2 bases; unmatched junction bases: 10. DNA for the CDR3: TGTGCCAGCAGCCGCTCCCGGGACAGGGCTCCCTACGAGCAGTACTTC. As protein: CASSRSRDRAPYEQYF.

This clone showed up just a few times. This chain connects TRBV19 to TRBJ1-1; 9 bases fit TRBD1. The germline CDR1 and CDR2 sequences are LNHDA and SQIVND (reference sequence). The CDR3 totals 16 residues. V shed 7 bases, J shed 0 bases, and the junction held 9 bases outside the gene matches. The CDR3 region is CASTNPGQGLNTEAFF. The CDR3 nucleotides read TGTGCCAGTACCAATCCGGGACAGGGATTGAACACTGAAGCTTTCTTT.

V gene TRBV28 combines with J gene TRBJ2-7, with 7 bases aligning to TRBD1. From germline, CDR1 is MDHEN and CDR2 SYDVKM. The ends lost 6 bases at V and 0 bases at J; junction bases unmatched: 2. The CDR3 covers 13 residues. CDR3 sequence reads: CASRGDSSYEQYF. As DNA, the CDR3 is TGTGCCAGCAGGGGGGACAGCTCCTACGAGCAGTACTTC.

This clone was seen a handful of times. The chain has TRBV19 and TRBJ1-5, with 12 bases identical to TRBD1. V shed 0 bases and J 6 bases; nucleotides not matched to a gene: 3. Germline loops: CDR1 LNHDA, CDR2 SQIVND (reference sequence). CDR3 length equals 16 residues. This CDR3 is CASSIDGTGGGQPQHF. In DNA, the CDR3 is TGTGCCAGTAGTATAGATGGGACAGGGGGCGGTCAGCCCCAGCATTTT.

The rearrangement joins TRBV4-1 to TRBJ1-1, with D unresolved. Trimming stripped 1 base from V and 1 base from J, with 7 bases between. This CDR3 is built from 14 residues. Germline CDR1 and CDR2: MGHRA and YSYEKL. The CDR3 DNA follows: TGCGCCAGCAGCCAAGGGGCATCGAACACTGAAGCTTTCTTT. Amino acids: CASSQGASNTEAFF.

In its sample, this clone was seen a few times. The rearrangement joins TRBV5-1 to TRBJ2-5; 7 bases are shared with TRBD1. Germline CDR1 SGHRS, CDR2 YFSETQ. The ends lost 1 base at V and 2 bases at J; junction bases unmatched: 5. The CDR3 totals 15 residues. CDR3 sequence (DNA): TGCGCCAGCAGCTTGATCCCGGGACAGCAAGAGACCCAGTACTTC. Its translation: CASSLIPGQQETQYF.

This chain connects TRBV19 to TRBJ1-2; D perhaps matches TRBD1 (6 bases). Germline lookup yields CDR1 LNHDA and CDR2 SQIVND (reference sequence). The V and J ends lost 4 bases and 4 bases respectively, with 10 bases between them. The CDR3 is 13 amino acids. CDR3 residues: CASSTGAGYGYTF. In nucleotides, the CDR3 is TGTGCCAGTAGTACAGGGGCGGGCTATGGCTACACCTTC.